This record covers a single TCR beta chain. Germline CDR1 SGDLS, CDR2 YYNGEE. CDR3 length: 15 residues. These data are taken from a study of T cells expressing NK-cell markers. For the study at large: The TCR beta repertoires originated in sorted CD3+CD56+NKG2C+, CD3+CD56+NKG2C- and CD3+CD56-NKG2C+ T cells.

TCRdb reworked the 5' RACE reads into one entry per CDR3 protein, no DNA. The data include about 430,000 distinct CDR3 sequences; the top ten clones carry roughly 1.4%. This rearrangement joins TRBV9 to TRBJ2-1; TCRdb's D call, TRBD2, is unchecked because there is no DNA. The sequenced sample consisted of blood T cells: a sorted CD56 or NKG2C T cell subset, CD4+ or CD8+ T cells, or bulk PBMC T cells (not recorded which). The receptor was derived from a woman aged 45-65 years in good health. The CDR3 here is CASSVNLLANNEQFF.